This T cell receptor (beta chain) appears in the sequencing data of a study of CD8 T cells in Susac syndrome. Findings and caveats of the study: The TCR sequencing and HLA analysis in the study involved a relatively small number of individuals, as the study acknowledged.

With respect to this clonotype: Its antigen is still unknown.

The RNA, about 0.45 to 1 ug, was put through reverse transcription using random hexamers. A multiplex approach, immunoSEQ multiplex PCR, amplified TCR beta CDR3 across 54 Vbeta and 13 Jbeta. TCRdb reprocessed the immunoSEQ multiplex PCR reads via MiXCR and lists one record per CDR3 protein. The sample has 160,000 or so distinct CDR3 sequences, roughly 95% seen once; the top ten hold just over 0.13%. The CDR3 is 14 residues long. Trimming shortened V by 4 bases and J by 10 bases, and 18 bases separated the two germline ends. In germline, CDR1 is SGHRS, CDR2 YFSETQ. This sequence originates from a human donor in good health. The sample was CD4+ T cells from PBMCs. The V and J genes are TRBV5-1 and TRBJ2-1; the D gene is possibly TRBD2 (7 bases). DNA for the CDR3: TGCGCCAGCAGCACTGGAGGGGGGGCCTTCGAGCAGTTCTTC. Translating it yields CASSTGGGAFEQFF.